A single TCR beta chain is shown here with its context. What it binds is not known. V lost 2 bases, J lost 2 bases, and 5 bases lay in between. This CDR3 has 13 amino acids. Germline lookup yields CDR1 KGHDR and CDR2 SFDVKD. This sample stems from a study of vaccination effects on CD4 cells after COVID-19. General study results and limits: Pronounced clonal contraction occurred in clones induced by infection and by vaccine late after vaccination.

After more than 9 days in culture, the CD4+ T cells were isolated. The protocol was immunoSEQ multiplex PCR, while the TCRdb copy is restricted to in-frame clones and leaves out a portion. This table holds tens of thousands of clones, roughly four fifths found once. The input for sequencing was CD4+ T cells from PBMCs cultured without peptide, taken before COVID-19 vaccination. The source is a human donor who received a COVID-19 vaccine. V usage is TRBV24-1 and J usage is TRBJ2-5; no definite D call. CDR3 sequence reads: CATSDSWQETQYF. CDR3 coding DNA: TGTGCCACCAGTGATTCATGGCAAGAGACCCAGTACTTC.